A selection of T cell receptor beta chains follows, all from one sample in a study of cytomegalovirus exposure and HLA in healthy donors. Clones were sequenced by immunoSEQ multiplex PCR, and TCRdb holds only the in-frame ones, with some missing. The sample includes over 95,000 clones, 70% to 80% of them seen just once. The specimen was PBMCs. All receptors come from a woman aged 40 to 50 in good health and CMV-seropositive. Each CDR3 is given with its conserved first and last residue. D genes are given only for firm matches. Size values are once, few and many counts, or a class for expanded clones, and some rows have none.

TRBV2,NA,TRBJ2-5,NA,CASSEGAGAAETQYF,TGTGCCAGCAGTGAAGGAGCAGGGGCGGCGGAGACCCAGTACTTC
TRBV5-6,once,TRBJ1-1,NA,CASSRTAQGLIKAFF,TGTGCCAGCAGCCGCACCGCACAGGGTTTAATTAAAGCTTTCTTT
TRBV6-4,NA,TRBJ1-1,TRBD1,CASSAGGGTEAFF,TGTGCCAGCAGCGCAGGGGGCGGTACTGAAGCTTTCTTT
TRBV13,once,TRBJ2-7,TRBD2,CASSFGFLAGDTYEQYF,TGTGCCAGCAGCTTTGGGTTCCTAGCGGGGGACACCTACGAGCAGTACTTC
TRBV7-7,few,TRBJ2-5,NA,CASSFLREVETQYF,TGTGCCAGCAGCTTCCTGCGCGAGGTAGAGACCCAGTACTTC
TRBV7-7,NA,TRBJ2-1,NA,CASSLVRGNEQFF,TGTGCTAGCAGCTTAGTCAGGGGTAATGAGCAGTTCTTC
TRBV28,NA,TRBJ1-6,NA,CASSLPQTGTSPLHF,TGTGCCAGCAGTTTACCTCAGACAGGTACCTCACCCCTCCACTTT
TRBV7-2,NA,TRBJ1-1,TRBD1,CASSLAFMTGRAFF,TGTGCCAGCAGCTTAGCTTTTATGACAGGGAGGGCTTTCTTT
TRBV27,NA,TRBJ2-3,NA,CASSKGLGHRYAVF,TGTGCCAGCAGTAAAGGTTTAGGACACAGATACGCAGTATTT
TRBV5-1,NA,TRBJ1-1,NA,CASSFTTLNTEAFF,TGCGCCAGCAGCTTCACGACACTGAACACTGAAGCTTTCTTT
TRBV30,NA,TRBJ1-2,NA,CACPPGVRNYGYTF,TGTGCCTGCCCCCCCGGGGTCAGGAACTATGGCTACACCTTC
TRBV28,NA,TRBJ1-6,NA,CASSFQSGSIPPLHF,TGTGCCAGCAGTTTTCAGTCGGGATCCATTCCACCCCTCCACTTT
TRBV2,NA,TRBJ1-3,NA,CASSATGSSGNTIYF,TGTGCCAGCAGTGCCACAGGGAGCTCTGGAAACACCATATATTTT
TRBV2,few,TRBJ1-5,NA,CASSFFTGYSNQPQHF,TGTGCCAGCAGCTTTTTTACAGGGTATAGCAATCAGCCCCAGCATTTT
TRBV9,NA,TRBJ2-1,NA,CASSTRVASYNEQFF,TGTGCCAGCAGCACCCGGGTTGCTTCCTACAATGAGCAGTTCTTC
TRBV6-5,NA,TRBJ1-2,NA,CASSYSDGSRDYGYTF,TGTGCCAGCAGTTACTCGGACGGGAGTCGGGACTATGGCTACACCTTC
TRBV6-7,once,TRBJ2-5,NA,CASNSKYF,TGTGCCAGCAACTCGAAGTACTTC
TRBV30,once,TRBJ2-6,NA,CAWSTQLGTGANVLTF,TGTGCCTGGAGTACCCAATTGGGCACTGGGGCCAACGTCCTGACTTTC
TRBV15,NA,TRBJ1-5,NA,CATSEARQPQHF,TGTGCCACCAGCGAAGCTCGTCAGCCCCAGCATTTT
TRBV7-3,NA,TRBJ2-2,TRBD2,CASSNGLAGAGELFF,TGTGCCAGCAGCAACGGACTAGCGGGGGCCGGGGAGCTGTTTTTT
TRBV2,NA,TRBJ1-5,TRBD1,CASRQGQGNQPQHF,TGTGCCAGCAGACAGGGACAGGGTAATCAGCCCCAGCATTTT
TRBV2,NA,TRBJ1-3,NA,CASRLKGGYGNTIYF,TGTGCCAGCAGGCTCAAGGGGGGGTACGGAAACACCATATATTTT
TRBV6-6,once,TRBJ1-2,NA,CASTRGYGYTF,TGTGCCAGCACCAGGGGCTATGGCTACACCTTC
TRBV15,NA,TRBJ2-3,NA,CATSTRVAGGTDTQYF,TGTGCCACCAGCACGCGGGTGGCAGGTGGGACAGATACGCAGTATTTT
TRBV29-1,NA,TRBJ2-7,TRBD1,CSVVPDRYEQYF,TGCAGCGTTGTTCCGGACAGGTACGAGCAGTACTTC
TRBV7-9,NA,TRBJ2-7,NA,CASSLEARAAEQYF,TGTGCCAGCAGCTTAGAGGCCAGGGCGGCCGAGCAGTACTTC
TRBV19,few,TRBJ2-3,NA,CASSRGRGVTTDTQYF,TGTGCCAGTAGTAGGGGCAGGGGAGTGACGACAGATACGCAGTATTTT
TRBV2,NA,TRBJ1-4,NA,CASSESPSTNEKLFF,TGTGCCAGCAGCGAGAGCCCTTCAACTAATGAAAAACTGTTTTTT
TRBV11-2,few,TRBJ1-4,NA,CASSLRRGPNEKLFF,TGTGCCAGCAGCTTACGAAGGGGCCCTAATGAAAAACTGTTTTTT
TRBV19,NA,TRBJ1-1,NA,CASSIRAGEGFF,TGTGCCAGTAGTATTAGGGCAGGGGAGGGTTTCTTT
TRBV10-3,NA,TRBJ2-1,TRBD2,CAISELTSARNEQFF,TGTGCCATCAGTGAGTTGACTAGCGCAAGGAATGAGCAGTTCTTC
TRBV10-1,NA,TRBJ2-1,TRBD1,CASTRGGSNEQFF,TGCGCCAGCACCAGAGGGGGCTCCAATGAGCAGTTCTTC
TRBV29-1,NA,TRBJ1-2,TRBD1,CSVEGTGRNYGYTF,TGCAGCGTTGAAGGGACAGGTCGTAACTATGGCTACACCTTC
TRBV19,NA,TRBJ1-3,TRBD1,CASRGQAHSGNTIYF,TGTGCCAGTAGAGGACAGGCGCACTCTGGAAACACCATATATTTT
TRBV6-6,NA,TRBJ2-1,TRBD2,CASSYSLAGGHNEQFF,TGTGCCAGCAGTTACTCGCTAGCGGGGGGGCATAATGAGCAGTTCTTC
TRBV19,NA,TRBJ2-6,TRBD1,CASSFRDRGSGANVLTF,TGTGCCAGTAGTTTCCGGGACAGGGGCTCTGGGGCCAACGTCCTGACTTTC
TRBV6-1,NA,TRBJ1-1,NA,CASSTPYVRNTEAFF,TGTGCCAGCAGTACCCCATACGTGAGGAACACTGAAGCTTTCTTT
TRBV20-1,NA,TRBJ2-7,NA,CSFRLNYEQYF,TGCAGTTTCAGGTTGAACTACGAGCAGTACTTC
TRBV5-6,NA,TRBJ1-1,TRBD1,CASRTGQGWNTEAFF,TGTGCCAGCAGAACCGGACAGGGGTGGAACACTGAAGCTTTCTTT
TRBV12-5,NA,TRBJ1-3,NA,CASGNGTTGNTIYF,TGTGCTAGTGGTAACGGGACAACTGGAAACACCATATATTTT
TRBV5-1,NA,TRBJ2-2,NA,CASRATPGTGELFF,TGCGCCAGCAGGGCCACCCCGGGGACCGGGGAGCTGTTTTTT
TRBV7-2,once,TRBJ1-2,NA,CASSSTGSTGYTF,TGTGCCAGCAGCTCCACAGGGTCGACTGGCTACACCTTC
TRBV5-6,once,TRBJ1-2,TRBD1,CASSRGQGEGYTF,TGTGCCAGCAGCCGAGGACAGGGGGAGGGCTACACCTTC
TRBV5-1,few,TRBJ1-1,NA,CASSLGTANTEAFF,TGCGCCAGCAGCTTGGGGACAGCGAACACTGAAGCTTTCTTT